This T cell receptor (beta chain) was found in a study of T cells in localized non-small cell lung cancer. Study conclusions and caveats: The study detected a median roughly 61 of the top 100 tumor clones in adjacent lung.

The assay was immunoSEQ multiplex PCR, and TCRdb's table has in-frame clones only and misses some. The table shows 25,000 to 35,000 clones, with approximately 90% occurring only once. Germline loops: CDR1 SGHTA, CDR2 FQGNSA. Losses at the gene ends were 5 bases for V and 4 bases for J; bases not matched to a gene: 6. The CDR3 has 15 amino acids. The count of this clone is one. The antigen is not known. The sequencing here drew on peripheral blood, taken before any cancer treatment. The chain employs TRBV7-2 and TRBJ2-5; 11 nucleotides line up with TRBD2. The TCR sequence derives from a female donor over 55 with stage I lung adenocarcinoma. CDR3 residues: CASSTSGGYRETQYF. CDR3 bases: TGTGCCAGCAGCACTAGCGGGGGTTACCGAGAGACCCAGTACTTC.